A single sample is the source of the 5 T cell receptor beta chains below, sequenced in a study of blood T cell repertoires in COVID-19 (dated by TCRdb to about 2020). Library preparation used the immunoSEQ multiplex PCR assay. TCRdb provides this immuneACCESS table in a form limited to in-frame rearrangements. Some clones are lacking; in checked studies, under half of them reflect an unresolved V gene, and why the rest are absent is not known. In all, the sample holds about half a million clones, and 80% to 90% of those were seen once. Approximately 8% of the sample is taken by the ten largest. The sample consisted of PBMCs or T cells enriched from blood (not recorded which). These receptors originate from a woman in her sixties who had recovered from COVID-19.

The chain combines TRBV9 with TRBJ2-6; perhaps TRBD1 as D (6 bases). With 0 bases removed from V and 8 bases from J, the gap between germline ends came to 9 bases. This CDR3 comprises 14 residues. Germline V gene sequence: CDR1 SGDLS, CDR2 YYNGEE. CDR3 in DNA: TGTGCCAGCAGCGTAGTTACAGGGTCCAACGTCCTGACTTTC. As protein: CASSVVTGSNVLTF.

This clone has just one count. The rearrangement joins TRBV5-3 to TRBJ2-3; possible D gene TRBD2, 6 bases. TRBV5-3 is an ORF; its function is uncertain. The CDR3 runs 17 residues. The V and J ends lost 0 bases and 1 base respectively, with 15 bases between them. DNA of the CDR3: TGTGCCAGAAGCTTGGGGGCCGGCGGGGAGGGCACAGATACGCAGTATTTT. Protein sequence: CARSLGAGGEGTDTQYF.

This chain joins TRBV4-1 and TRBJ1-1, with a possible D match to TRBD1 (6 bases). This CDR3 spans 15 amino acids. The V and J ends lost 0 bases and 5 bases respectively, with 13 bases between them. The germline CDR1 and CDR2 sequences are MGHRA and YSYEKL. In DNA, the CDR3 is TGCGCCAGCAGCCAAGATCTGGACAGATGGACTGAAGCTTTCTTT. It is translated as CASSQDLDRWTEAFF.

The chain uses TRBV7-2 and TRBJ2-1; no firm D call. This CDR3 is 14 amino acids long. V lost 2 bases, J lost 1 base, and 6 bases lay in between. Per the germline V gene, CDR1 is SGHTA and CDR2 is FQGNSA. The CDR3: CASSLSGSYNEQFF. CDR3 sequence (DNA): TGTGCCAGCAGCTTATCCGGGTCCTACAATGAGCAGTTCTTC. The full variable domain, completed using reference TRBV7-2 and TRBJ2-1, is GAGVSQSPSNKVTEKGKDVELRCDPISGHTALYWYRQSLGQGLEFLIYFQGNSAPDKSGLPSDRFSAERTGGSVSTLTIQRTQQEDSAVYLCASSLSGSYNEQFFGPGTRLTVL.

The chain has TRBV2 and TRBJ2-2; TRBD2 matches at 9 bases. CDR1 and CDR2 (germline): SNHLY, FYNNEI. J lost 1 base, V lost 7 bases, and 4 bases had no gene match. The CDR3 sequence is 15 residues long. The CDR3 bases are TGTGCCAGCACCAATAGCGGGGGGAACACCGGGGAGCTGTTTTTT. Translated, it gives CASTNSGGNTGELFF.